This TCR beta chain was sequenced during a study of T-cell reconstitution after alpha-beta-depleted transplantation in children. Notes on the study in general: The high TCRbeta diversity at day 60 in some patients came from surviving recipient T cells and thymic progenitors. It was newly produced T cells that mostly accounted for T-cell counts and diversity one year after transplant. Reportedly, alpha-beta T cells present about two months post-transplant originated from several hundred expanded clones of graft origin.

Of note for this clonotype: Antigen: not known.

This CDR3 spans 15 amino acids. Germline CDR1 and CDR2: LNHDA and SQIVND (reference sequence). V was clipped by 0 bases and J by 5 bases; unmatched bases: 5. The library targeted TCRbeta and was prepared with unique molecular identifiers. TCRdb ran MiXCR on the PCR reads and lists one entry per CDR3 protein. The sample shows around 440,000 distinct CDR3 sequences, about 10% of them seen only once. The starting material was PBMCs, obtained before TCRalphabeta/CD19-depleted stem cell transplant. The clonotype was recovered from a child under 10 years old with inherited bone marrow failure, due to receive a stem cell transplant. V and J are TRBV19 and TRBJ2-7; 9 bases fit TRBD2. CDR3 DNA: TGTGCCAGTAGTATAGACTCGGGACTAGCAGACGAGCAGTACTTC. Translating it yields CASSIDSGLADEQYF.